The present TCR beta chain was sequenced within a study of T cells after yellow fever vaccination. Study-wide points: The secondary response peaked faster, at day 5 versus 15, but was weaker.

CDR1 is SGHDT, CDR2 YYEEEE, per germline. The CDR3 runs to 14 residues. The germline V and J ends were trimmed by 8 bases and 5 bases, with 17 bases remaining between them. TCRdb reanalysed the 5' RACE reads using MiXCR and keeps one entry per CDR3 protein. The repertoire consists of about 340,000 distinct CDR3 sequences, with 8.7% occurring once and the leading ten covering around 17%. Notes on this clonotype: The antigen is unknown. This may stem from a read error, because a much larger clone lies one nucleotide away.

Sequences were derived from PBMCs, sampled on the day of the first yellow fever vaccination. The rearrangement joins TRBV5-6 to TRBJ2-1; D is unclear. The sequence was collected from a man in his late teens or twenties who received the YFV17D yellow fever vaccine. In nucleotides, the CDR3 is TGTGCCAGGGGCCCCGGGCGACGGCACAATGAGCAGTTCTTC. Translation gives CARGPGRRHNEQFF.